This entry concerns a single TCR beta chain. Antigen: not known. The CDR3 loop spans 15 amino acids. V dropped 3 bases and J dropped 6 bases, with 17 bases sitting between them. Looked up from germline, CDR1 is MDHEN and CDR2 is SYDVKM. The source of the sample is a study of T cell responses to AZD1222 COVID-19 vaccine. Method: immunoSEQ multiplex PCR; TCRdb's copy keeps in-frame clones and lacks some. The sample lists roughly 150,000 clones, 85% to 95% occurring once. General study findings and limits: Within unmutated variant regions lay the reported targets of nearly half of spike-specific TCRs. In all cases, repertoires were sampled only after the peak T cell response. Clonal diversity was possibly underestimated, and the donors were mostly white British, with more females. Spike-spanning, vaccine-associated CD4 TCRs were dominant at 160-218 and 743-854.

The chain recombines TRBV28 with TRBJ1-1; no clear D gene. The sample was peripheral blood, taken 28 days after the second AZD1222 dose. The clonotype was recovered from an adult who received the AZD1222 COVID-19 vaccine. The CDR3 DNA follows: TGTGCCAGCAGTTTTCTCCGTGAGCGCTCGGCTGAAGCTTTCTTT. The encoded protein is CASSFLRERSAEAFF. Full variable domain (remainder filled in from reference TRBV28 and TRBJ1-1): DVKVTQSSRYLVKRTGEKVFLECVQDMDHENMFWYRQDPGLGLRLIYFSYDVKMKEKGDIPEGYSVSREKKERFSLILESASTNQTSMYLCASSFLRERSAEAFFGQGTRLTVV.